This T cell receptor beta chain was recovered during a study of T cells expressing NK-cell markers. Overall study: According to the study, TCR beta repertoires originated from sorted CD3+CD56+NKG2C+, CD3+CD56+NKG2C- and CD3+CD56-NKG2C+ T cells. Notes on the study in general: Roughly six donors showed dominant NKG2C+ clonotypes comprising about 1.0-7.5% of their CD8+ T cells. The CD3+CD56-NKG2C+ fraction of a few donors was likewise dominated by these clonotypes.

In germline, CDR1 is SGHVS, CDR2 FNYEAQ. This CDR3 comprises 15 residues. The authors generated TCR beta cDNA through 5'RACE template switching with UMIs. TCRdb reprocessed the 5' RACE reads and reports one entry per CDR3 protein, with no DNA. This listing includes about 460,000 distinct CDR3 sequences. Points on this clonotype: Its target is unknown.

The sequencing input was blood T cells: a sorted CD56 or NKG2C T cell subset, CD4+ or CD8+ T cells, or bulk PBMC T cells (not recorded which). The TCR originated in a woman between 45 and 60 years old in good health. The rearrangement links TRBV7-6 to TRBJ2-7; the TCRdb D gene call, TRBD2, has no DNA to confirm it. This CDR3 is CASSAGPTRTYEQYF.